These 22 T cell receptor beta chains were all obtained from the same sample, sequenced in a study of blood T cell repertoires in COVID-19. Produced via immunoSEQ multiplex PCR; TCRdb's table is partial and in-frame only. The table includes 300,000 or so clones, roughly 84% detected once. The source material was peripheral blood. The source of these receptors is a man aged 45-65 years with active or convalescent COVID-19.

The chain uses TRBV5-1 and TRBJ1-1; no firm D call. V lost 4 bases and J 1 base, leaving 8 bases between the germline ends. CDR3 length: 13 amino acids. Germline CDR1 SGHRS, CDR2 YFSETQ. CDR3 DNA sequence: TGCGCCAGCAGCACACAGACGAACACTGAAGCTTTCTTT. Translated: CASSTQTNTEAFF.

This chain connects TRBV4-1 to TRBJ2-5, with 8 bases identical to TRBD2. The CDR3 length is 16 residues. The germline gives CDR1 MGHRA, CDR2 YSYEKL. Unmatched junction bases numbered 8, after V lost 1 base and J lost 4 bases. The CDR3 loop is CASSQGGAGVGETQYF. DNA for the CDR3: TGCGCCAGCAGCCAAGGGGGAGCGGGGGTGGGAGAGACCCAGTACTTC.

The V and J genes are TRBV19 and TRBJ1-1, with D perhaps TRBD1 (6 bases). V lost 3 bases, J lost 2 bases, and 10 bases lay in between. Germline V gene lookup returns CDR1 LNHDA and CDR2 SQIVND (reference sequence). The CDR3 length is 14 residues. CDR3 DNA: TGTGCCAGTAGTATGCCAGGGGCCAACACTGAAGCTTTCTTT. This gives the protein CASSMPGANTEAFF.

The CDR3 loop reads CASSPHRTLDYGYTF. As DNA, the CDR3 is TGTGCCAGTAGTCCTCACCGGACACTCGACTATGGCTACACCTTC. This chain joins TRBV19 and TRBJ1-2; D is possibly TRBD1 (5 bases). This CDR3 is built from 15 residues. In germline, CDR1 is LNHDA, CDR2 SQIVND (reference sequence). Trimming removed 5 bases from V and 3 bases from J, with 16 bases in between.

This rearrangement joins TRBV19 to TRBJ1-5, with 7 bases that match TRBD1. The length of the CDR3 is 13 residues. J lost 7 bases, V lost 5 bases, and 5 bases had no gene match. Germline loops: CDR1 LNHDA, CDR2 SQIVND (reference sequence). CDR3: CASSLLRGQPQHF. CDR3 DNA: TGTGCCAGTAGTTTACTCAGGGGGCAGCCCCAGCATTTT.

This clone has a handful of counts. The rearrangement links TRBV2 to TRBJ1-4; 7 bases line up with TRBD1. V shed 7 bases, J shed 5 bases, and the junction held 4 bases outside the gene matches. Germline assignment: CDR1 SNHLY and CDR2 FYNNEI. The CDR3 has 13 amino acids. CDR3 in amino acids: CASTPGGNEKLFF. The DNA for the CDR3 is TGTGCCAGCACCCCAGGGGGAAATGAAAAACTGTTTTTT.

CDR3 DNA: TGTGCCAGTACCAGGGGGGCTCCGAACACTGAAGCTTTCTTT. Amino acid sequence: CASTRGAPNTEAFF. The V and J genes are TRBV19 and TRBJ1-1; TRBD1 aligns across 7 bases. This CDR3 contains 14 residues. Per germline, CDR1 LNHDA and CDR2 SQIVND (reference sequence). Trimming at V came to 7 bases and at J to 1 base, leaving 6 bases not matched to a gene.

This clone has just one count. This chain uses TRBV7-9 with TRBJ2-5, with 9 bases lining up with TRBD2. V shed 4 bases and J 0 bases; nucleotides not matched to a gene: 12. Germline CDR1 reads SEHNR; CDR2 reads FQNEAQ (reference sequence). The CDR3 is made up of 18 amino acids. CDR3 residues: CASSSPEYAGGHQETQYF. In nucleotides, the CDR3 is TGTGCCAGCAGCTCGCCCGAGTATGCGGGAGGGCACCAAGAGACCCAGTACTTC.

With respect to this clone: Additional DNA sequences in this sample encode the identical CDR3. The J gene is TRBJ1-1, the V gene TRBV5-1; the match to TRBD1 covers 8 bases. Trimming took 4 bases from V and 4 from J; bases not matched to a gene: 6. This CDR3 is built from 14 residues. CDR1 and CDR2 (germline): SGHRS, YFSETQ. CDR3 residues: CASSGQGGGTEAFF. The CDR3 coding sequence is TGCGCCAGCAGCGGACAGGGCGGAGGCACTGAAGCTTTCTTT. The entire variable domain, with the rest obtained from reference TRBV5-1 and TRBJ1-1, is as follows: KAGVTQTPRYLIKTRGQQVTLSCSPISGHRSVSWYQQTPGQGLQFLFEYFSETQRNKGNFPGRFSGRQFSNSRSEMNVSTLELGDSALYLCASSGQGGGTEAFFGQGTRLTVV.

J is TRBJ1-1 and V is TRBV10-1; a weak D match, TRBD1 (6 bases). Trimming removed 0 bases at V and 3 bases at J, with 14 bases between. Germline loops: CDR1 WNHNN, CDR2 SYGVQD (reference sequence). This CDR3 is built from 16 residues. The CDR3 DNA sequence: TGCGCCAGCAGTGAGTCGCGGGGGGCGTTAGACACTGAAGCTTTCTTT. This translates into CASSESRGALDTEAFF.

This chain connects TRBV18 to TRBJ1-1; 7 bases map to TRBD1. Germline loops: CDR1 KGHSH, CDR2 LQKENI. The J segment lost 1 base and the V segment lost 4 bases, leaving 12 bases of the junction unmatched. The CDR3 loop spans 17 amino acids. The CDR3 spells CASSLSPPWTGNTEAFF. The CDR3 DNA follows: TGTGCCAGCTCACTCTCCCCCCCCTGGACAGGGAACACTGAAGCTTTCTTT. The full variable domain, rest sourced from reference TRBV18 and TRBJ1-1, is NAGVMQNPRHLVRRRGQEARLRCSPMKGHSHVYWYRQLPEEGLKFMVYLQKENIIDESGMPKERFSAEFPKEGPSILRIQQVVRGDSAAYFCASSLSPPWTGNTEAFFGQGTRLTVV.

The chain carries TRBV3-1 (or the pseudogene TRBV3-2) and TRBJ2-7, with 12 bases matching TRBD2. J gave up 4 bases and V 3 bases, and 4 bases lay outside the gene matches. The CDR3 length is 15 residues. Per the germline V gene, CDR1 is LGHDT and CDR2 is YNNKEL (reference sequence). The CDR3 protein is CASSQTSGSGYEQYF. CDR3 nucleotide sequence: TGTGCCAGCAGCCAGACTAGCGGGAGTGGGTACGAGCAGTACTTC.

This clone has a handful of counts. This chain connects TRBV11-2 to TRBJ2-7; D gene ambiguous. Germline assignment: CDR1 SGHAT and CDR2 FQNNGV. The length of the CDR3 is 16 residues. V was trimmed by 5 bases and J by 0 bases, leaving 17 bases between them. CDR3 bases: TGTGCCAGCAGCCACGAAATGACTCTAAGCTCCTACGAGCAGTACTTC. As protein: CASSHEMTLSSYEQYF. Complete variable domain (other parts from reference TRBV11-2 and TRBJ2-7): EAGVAQSPRYKIIEKRQSVAFWCNPISGHATLYWYQQILGQGPKLLIQFQNNGVVDDSQLPKDRFSAERLKGVDSTLKIQPAKLEDSAVYLCASSHEMTLSSYEQYFGPGTRLTVT.

The chain is built from TRBV5-6 and TRBJ1-2; 10 positions agree with TRBD1. The CDR3 totals 17 residues. Germline V lookup: CDR1 SGHDT, CDR2 YYEEEE. With 2 bases clipped from V and 8 bases from J, the junction kept 15 bases outside the gene matches. CDR3 in amino acids: CASSFLGTGAPFEGYTF. CDR3 coding DNA: TGTGCCAGCAGCTTTCTCGGGACAGGGGCCCCCTTTGAGGGCTACACCTTC.

The gene calls are TRBV28 and TRBJ1-1; 8 nucleotides agree with TRBD1. Trimming at V came to 1 base and at J to 5 bases, leaving 12 bases not matched to a gene. The CDR3 has 17 amino acids. CDR1 and CDR2 (germline): MDHEN, SYDVKM. CDR3 loop: CASSLSTFTGGGTEAFF. The CDR3 bases are TGTGCCAGCAGTTTATCAACGTTCACAGGGGGGGGGACTGAAGCTTTCTTT.

This clone occurred once. This chain links TRBV5-1 with TRBJ1-1, with 8 bases that match TRBD1. This CDR3 has 18 residues. Germline V gene sequence: CDR1 SGHRS, CDR2 YFSETQ. After removal of 0 bases from V and 5 bases from J, the junction contained 15 bases not matched to a gene. The CDR3 loop reads CASSLGSGGAVSSTEAFF. In DNA form, the CDR3 reads TGCGCCAGCAGCTTGGGATCAGGGGGCGCCGTCTCAAGTACTGAAGCTTTCTTT.

The chain uses TRBV7-8 and TRBJ1-2; weak D call: TRBD1 (5 bases). V was pared by 3 bases and J by 7 bases, with 9 bases between. CDR3 length equals 12 residues. Looked up from germline, CDR1 is SGHVS and CDR2 is FQNEAQ. CDR3: CASSFDSIGYTF. The CDR3 coding sequence is TGTGCCAGCAGCTTTGACAGTATTGGCTACACCTTC.

The chain combines TRBV18 with TRBJ2-5; 8 positions match TRBD1. V was clipped by 3 bases and J by 1 base; unmatched bases: 19. Germline lookup yields CDR1 KGHSH and CDR2 LQKENI. The CDR3 contains 20 residues. The CDR3 loop is CASSPYSAQGASDSQETQYF. In nucleotides, the CDR3 is TGTGCCAGCTCACCTTACTCCGCCCAGGGGGCGAGCGACAGCCAAGAGACCCAGTACTTC.

CDR3: CASSEGPVPTYEQYF. CDR3 nucleotide sequence: TGTGCCAGCAGTGAAGGGCCAGTGCCGACCTACGAGCAGTACTTC. The V and J genes are TRBV2 and TRBJ2-7; D unclear. V lost 1 base to trimming and J lost 2 bases, with 12 bases between them. This CDR3 has 15 amino acids. From germline, CDR1 is SNHLY and CDR2 FYNNEI.

Remarks on this clone: Other DNA sequences in this specimen translate into the identical CDR3. The chain has TRBV5-1 and TRBJ2-5; possible D gene TRBD2, 5 bases. From germline, CDR1 is SGHRS and CDR2 YFSETQ. This CDR3 has 14 residues. Trimming took 0 bases from V and 5 from J, leaving 11 bases between them. CDR3 residues: CASSLAGGEETQYF. Written as DNA, the CDR3 is TGCGCCAGCAGCTTGGCCGGAGGTGAGGAGACCCAGTACTTC.

This clone was counted a few times. This sequence joins TRBV4-1 and TRBJ2-2; tentatively, D is TRBD2 (6 bases). The V end lost 4 bases, the J end lost 5 bases, and 17 bases lay between the germline ends. The germline V gene encodes CDR1 MGHRA and CDR2 YSYEKL. The CDR3 is 16 residues long. CDR3 residues: CASSRSEGVVTGELFF. The DNA of the CDR3 is TGCGCCAGCAGCCGTTCGGAGGGAGTTGTTACCGGGGAGCTGTTTTTT.

The rearrangement uses TRBV9 and TRBJ1-2, with D perhaps TRBD1 (6 bases). CDR1 and CDR2 (germline): SGDLS, YYNGEE. Between the trimmed V and J ends, which lost 0 bases and 6 bases, there was a span of 9 bases. The CDR3 sequence is 13 residues long. The CDR3, as DNA: TGTGCCAGCAGCGTAGCCGGGGACAATGGCTACACCTTC. Its translation: CASSVAGDNGYTF.